These T cell receptor beta chains were read from a single sample in a study of monozygotic twins with inflammatory bowel disease. TCRdb processed the 5' RACE reads again and assigns one entry to each CDR3 protein, with no DNA. The sample's table shows tens of thousands of distinct CDR3 sequences. Sequencing was done on a sample of blood. These receptors originate from a human donor with ulcerative colitis or Crohn's disease, or a healthy co-twin of an affected twin (not recorded which). Both conserved end residues are part of each CDR3.

TRBV7-9	TRBJ2-3	CASSWDRAFSTDTQYF
TRBV18	TRBJ1-6	CASSPGAGPLHF
TRBV5-4	TRBJ1-4	CASSLSDRGDEKLFF
TRBV5-1	TRBJ2-1	CASRDINEQFF
TRBV10-3	TRBJ2-7	CAISGPRAPEQYF
TRBV11-2	TRBJ1-2	CASSLAGQDGYTF
TRBV11-2	TRBJ2-5	CASSLVRGTAQETQYF
TRBV2	TRBJ1-6	CASSAEQGSPLHF
TRBV3-1	TRBJ1-3	CASSQRGGRGNTIYF
TRBV5-1	TRBJ2-7	CASSLEAFYEQYF
TRBV29-1	TRBJ2-1	CSAPLMGRNNEQFF
TRBV5-1	TRBJ2-4	CASSPGTLGNIQYF
TRBV12-3/TRBV12-4	TRBJ1-3	CASSLIPGSGNTIYF
TRBV9	TRBJ2-1	CASSEELGTLLYNEQFF
TRBV7-9	TRBJ1-6	CASRSGTVNNSPLHF
TRBV5-1	TRBJ2-2	CASSSPRGAGTGELFF
TRBV5-1	TRBJ2-1	CASRIDGTGNNEQFF
TRBV19	TRBJ2-2	CASRYSAVNTGELFF
TRBV5-1	TRBJ2-3	CASSPLIGTDTQHF
TRBV5-4	TRBJ2-2	CASSEQGGTGELFF